These T cell receptor beta chains were read from a single sample in a study of radiotherapy plus CTLA-4 blockade in lung cancer. Using immunoSEQ multiplex PCR, the repertoire was profiled, and TCRdb retains in-frame clones only, with some absent. The sample lists 85,000 to 90,000 clones, around 87% seen once, with roughly 17% in the top ten. Sample: peripheral blood, taken from a patient treated with radiotherapy plus ipilimumab. The receptors come from a human donor with non-small cell lung cancer that progressed on radiotherapy plus ipilimumab. The CDR3 runs from the conserved cysteine through the conserved F or W. A D gene is named only where the DNA matches it firmly. Not all rows give a size; the values are once, few, many and, for expanded clones, a class.

>TRBJ1-6|TRBV30|.|few
TGTGCCTGGAGTGGAGGCTCCTATAATTCACCCCTCCACTTT
CAWSGGSYNSPLHF
>TRBJ1-3|TRBV5-4|.|.
TGTGCCAGCAGCTTCGGGGGGCAGCTCTACTCTGGAAACACCATATATTTT
CASSFGGQLYSGNTIYF
>TRBJ1-1|TRBV7-2|.|.
TGTGCCAGCAGCTTAGCGGTGGAGCGGACTGAAGCTTTCTTT
CASSLAVERTEAFF
>TRBJ2-2|TRBV27|.|.
TGTGCCAGCAGTTTTCGTCTTTCTAACACCGGGGAGCTGTTTTTT
CASSFRLSNTGELFF
>TRBJ1-5|TRBV9|.|.
TGTGCCAGCAGCGTAGTACAAAGGGACCGAGGCAATCAGCCCCAGCATTTT
CASSVVQRDRGNQPQHF
>TRBJ2-3|TRBV18|TRBD2|few
TGTGCCAGCTCACCACCGGCGGGAGGCACAGATACGCAGTATTTT
CASSPPAGGTDTQYF
>TRBJ1-1|TRBV7-9|.|.
TGTGCCAGCAGCTTAGGGGCTCCTATGAACACTGAAGCTTTCTTT
CASSLGAPMNTEAFF
>TRBJ1-1|TRBV5-8|.|.
TGTGCCAGCAGCTCTCCCGACAGATTGAACACTGAAGCTTTCTTT
CASSSPDRLNTEAFF
>TRBJ1-1|TRBV27|.|.
TGTGCCAGCAGTTTAACCGGGCGGACTGAAGCTTTCTTT
CASSLTGRTEAFF
>TRBJ1-1|TRBV10-3|.|.
TGTGCCATCAGTGAGCACAGACAGAACATGAACACTGAAGCTTTCTTT
CAISEHRQNMNTEAFF
>TRBJ2-7|TRBV18|TRBD1|.
TGTGCCAGCTCACGGACAGGGGTTACGGCCTACGAGCAGTACTTC
CASSRTGVTAYEQYF
>TRBJ2-7|TRBV5-1|TRBD1|.
TGCGCCAGCAGCCCGATCCCCACACAGGGGAGCTCGGCCTACGAGCAGTACTTC
CASSPIPTQGSSAYEQYF
>TRBJ1-5|TRBV4-2|.|.
TGTGCCAGCAGCCAAGAAGGTGGGGTTGGCAATCAGCCCCAGCATTTT
CASSQEGGVGNQPQHF
>TRBJ2-7|TRBV7-2|.|.
TGTGCCAGCAGCTTAATGCCAGAGCAGTATGACGAGCAGTACTTC
CASSLMPEQYDEQYF
>TRBJ2-1|TRBV21-1|.|.
TGTGCCAGCAGGAAAGAAGAGCAGTTCTTC
CASRKEEQFF
>TRBJ1-1|TRBV27|TRBD1|.
TGTGCCAGCAGTTCTGAGGGACAGGGGGACGTCACTGAAGCTTTCTTT
CASSSEGQGDVTEAFF
>TRBJ2-5|TRBV7-2|TRBD2|.
TGTGCCAGCAGCTTAACTAGCGGGGGGCATCAGGAGACCCAGTACTTC
CASSLTSGGHQETQYF
>TRBJ1-3|TRBV28|.|.
TGTGCCAGCAGTTTACCGGGGGCAATCGGAAACACCATATATTTT
CASSLPGAIGNTIYF
>TRBJ2-3|TRBV9|.|.
TGTGCCAGCAGCGTAGATGGGGGACCCCCGACACAAAATACGCAGTATTTT
CASSVDGGPPTQNTQYF
>TRBJ2-1|TRBV9|.|.
TGTGCCAGCAGCACAACGTCGGGTTCCTACAATGAGCAGTTCTTC
CASSTTSGSYNEQFF
>TRBJ2-2|TRBV9|.|few
TGTGCCAGCAGCGTAGTTTCAGCGAGAGAGCTGTTTTTT
CASSVVSARELFF
>TRBJ2-7|TRBV18|TRBD2|.
TGTGCCAGCTCCCTGGGTAGCGGGGGGGCCTACGAGCAGTACTTC
CASSLGSGGAYEQYF
>TRBJ2-2|TRBV19|TRBD2|.
TGTGCCAGTAGATCGGGGCGGGAGGGTACCGGGGAGCTGTTTTTT
CASRSGREGTGELFF
>TRBJ2-7|TRBV6-5|TRBD1|.
TGTGCCAGCAGTCCAGGACAGGCCACAATCTACGAGCAGTACTTC
CASSPGQATIYEQYF
>TRBJ2-7|TRBV10-3|TRBD2|few
TGTGCCATCAGTGATCAGCTAGCGGGTCCTTACGAGCAGTACTTC
CAISDQLAGPYEQYF
>TRBJ2-1|TRBV5-4|.|.
TGTGCCAGCAGCCGGTTGGGGGTTGCTGAGCAGTTCTTC
CASSRLGVAEQFF
>TRBJ2-3|TRBV2|.|once
TGTGCCAGCAGTGCACAGGGGGGGCGGGATGATACGCAGTATTTT
CASSAQGGRDDTQYF
>TRBJ2-7|TRBV6-6|.|few
TGTGCCAGCAAATCGGGGCCCTCCTACGAGCAGTACTTC
CASKSGPSYEQYF
>TRBJ1-2|TRBV6-5|TRBD1|.
TGTGCCAGCAGTTCCCGACAGGGGCATAATGGCTACACCTTC
CASSSRQGHNGYTF
>TRBJ2-7|TRBV6-5|.|.
TGTGCCAGCAGTTACTCAGGTGCCTTAGCCTACGAGCAGTACTTC
CASSYSGALAYEQYF
>TRBJ1-1|TRBV6-6|.|once
TGTGCCAGCAGCCTTCAGAACACTGAAGCTTTCTTT
CASSLQNTEAFF
>TRBJ2-7|TRBV6-5|TRBD2|.
TGTGCCAGCGCCCTGACTAGCGGGGGTTCCTACGAGCAGTACTTC
CASALTSGGSYEQYF
>TRBJ2-5|TRBV9|.|.
TGTGCCAGCAGCGCAGAGACTTTCTCGGGGGGCTCCCTTTTTGGGACCCAGTACTTC
CASSAETFSGGSLFGTQYF
>TRBJ2-7|TRBV25-1|TRBD2|.
TGTGCCAGCAGTGATCCCGGGACTAGCGGGACACCCGAGCAGTACTTC
CASSDPGTSGTPEQYF
>TRBJ1-2|TRBV18|TRBD1|.
TGTGCCAGCTCCCGGGACAGCTATGGCTACACCTTC
CASSRDSYGYTF
>TRBJ1-2|TRBV6-1|.|few
TGTGCCAGCAGGGGAGGCGATCGCTATGGCTACACCTTC
CASRGGDRYGYTF
>TRBJ2-7|TRBV4-2|TRBD1|once
TGTGCCAGCAGCCTAACAGGGGGCCTTGGTGTTACAGCGGGCTACGAGCAGTACTTC
CASSLTGGLGVTAGYEQYF
>TRBJ1-5|TRBV27|.|.
TGTGCCAGCAGTCCCCCGGACAGATCAGACAATCAGCCCCAGCATTTT
CASSPPDRSDNQPQHF
>TRBJ1-1|TRBV19|TRBD1|.
TGTGCCAGTAGTCTCGGGACAGGGGGCCCGAACACTGAAGCTTTCTTT
CASSLGTGGPNTEAFF
>TRBJ2-1|TRBV18|TRBD1|.
TGTGCCAGCCGCCTGCCGGGACAGGGCTACAATGAGCAGTTCTTC
CASRLPGQGYNEQFF
>TRBJ1-2|TRBV14|.|.
TGTGCCAGCAGCCAAGATGGGGTTTATGGCTACACCTTC
CASSQDGVYGYTF
>TRBJ2-7|TRBV5-1|TRBD2|.
TGCGCCAGCAGCTTTCGTACTAGCGGGAGTTACGAGCAGTACTTC
CASSFRTSGSYEQYF
>TRBJ2-3|TRBV19|TRBD2|.
TGTGCCAGTAATTCGGGACTAGCGGGAGCAGATACGCAGTATTTT
CASNSGLAGADTQYF
>TRBJ2-1|TRBV9|TRBD1|.
TGTGCCAGCAGCTTCGGGACAGGGTTTGACAATGAGCAGTTCTTC
CASSFGTGFDNEQFF
>TRBJ1-3|TRBV6-5|.|.
TGTGCCAGCACCCCACCCTCTGGAAACACCATATATTTT
CASTPPSGNTIYF
>TRBJ1-2|TRBV29-1|TRBD1|.
TGCAGCTTCCGAGAGGACAGGGAGAGCGGCTACACCTTC
CSFREDRESGYTF
>TRBJ1-3|TRBV11-3|.|.
TGTGCCAGCAGGGGGGGGACAAATCGGAACACCATATATTTT
CASRGGTNRNTIYF
>TRBJ2-7|TRBV7-6|TRBD1|.
TGTGCCAGCAGCTTATCCAGGACAGGGGGTGTTTGGGAGCAGTACTTC
CASSLSRTGGVWEQYF
>TRBJ2-5|TRBV18|TRBD1|.
TGTGCCAGCTCACCACCAATTGGGACAGATCAAGAGACCCAGTACTTC
CASSPPIGTDQETQYF